Presented here are 9 T cell receptor beta chains from one specimen sequenced in a study of blood T cell repertoires in COVID-19. Generated by immunoSEQ multiplex PCR, the TCRdb table keeps only in-frame clones and is missing some. Of about 47,000 clones listed, about four fifths were seen once; the top ten hold roughly 1.5%. What was sequenced was peripheral blood. These receptors came from a man in his forties or fifties with acute or convalescent COVID-19.

The gene calls are TRBV25-1 and TRBJ1-4, with TRBD1 as a possible D gene (6 bases). V was clipped by 7 bases and J by 7 bases, with 28 bases between them. There are 18 residues in the CDR3. The germline V gene has CDR1 MGHDK and CDR2 SYGVNS. CDR3 amino acids: CASKRGSSAHAVTEKLFF. CDR3 bases: TGTGCCAGCAAAAGGGGGAGTTCTGCCCATGCCGTGACTGAAAAACTGTTTTTT.

The chain recombines TRBV6-1 with TRBJ1-4, with 10 nucleotides matching TRBD1. V was pared by 2 bases and J by 8 bases, with 8 bases of the junction left unmatched. In germline, CDR1 is MNHNS, CDR2 SASEGT. The CDR3 sequence is 16 residues long. CDR3 protein: CASSEQGTGVGEKLFF. The CDR3 region has the DNA TGTGCCAGCAGTGAACAGGGGACAGGGGTTGGAGAAAAACTGTTTTTT.

The chain combines TRBV18 with TRBJ2-2; 7 nucleotides agree with TRBD1. Germline trimming cut 5 bases from V and 5 bases from J; bases unmatched to any gene: 5. CDR3 length equals 14 residues. Per germline, CDR1 KGHSH and CDR2 LQKENI. The CDR3, as DNA: TGTGCCAGCTCATCAGGACAGGTGACCGGGGAGCTGTTTTTT. Its translation is CASSSGQVTGELFF.

This rearrangement joins TRBV5-6 to TRBJ2-3; 9 positions agree with TRBD1. Germline CDR1 is SGHDT and CDR2 is YYEEEE. The CDR3 is 17 residues long. V lost 0 bases to trimming and J lost 2 bases; unmatched junction nucleotides: 7. The chain's CDR3 is CASSLVFTGGYTDTQYF. CDR3 in DNA: TGTGCCAGCAGCTTGGTTTTTACAGGGGGCTACACAGATACGCAGTATTTT. Combining the CDR3 with reference TRBV5-6 and TRBJ2-3 gives the whole variable domain DAGVTQSPTHLIKTRGQQVTLRCSPKSGHDTVSWYQQALGQGPQFIFQYYEEEERQRGNFPDRFSGHQFPNYSSELNVNALLLGDSALYLCASSLVFTGGYTDTQYFGPGTRLTVL.

The V call is TRBV19, the J call TRBJ1-3, with D possibly matching TRBD1 (6 bases). Germline CDR1 reads LNHDA; CDR2 reads SQIVND (reference sequence). The ends were cut back, 8 bases at V and 8 bases at J, with 16 bases in the middle. The CDR3 covers 13 residues. CDR3 amino acids: CASLNRAPYTIYF. The CDR3 coding sequence is TGTGCCAGTCTTAACAGGGCTCCCTACACCATATATTTT. The whole variable domain, remainder taken from reference TRBV19 and TRBJ1-3, is DGGITQSPKYLFRKEGQNVTLSCEQNLNHDAMYWYRQDPGQGLRLIYYSQIVNDFQKGDIAEGYSVSREKKESFPLTVTSAQKNPTAFYLCASLNRAPYTIYFGEGSWLTVV.

The chain combines TRBV10-3 with TRBJ1-5, with D tentatively TRBD1 (6 bases). In germline, CDR1 is ENHRY, CDR2 SYGVKD. The V gene lost 4 bases and the J gene lost 5 bases, with 18 bases spanning the gap. The CDR3 length is 16 residues. CDR3 sequence reads: CAISALGGTQDQPQHF. CDR3 DNA sequence: TGTGCCATCAGTGCGCTTGGGGGCACTCAGGATCAGCCCCAGCATTTT.

The chain recombines TRBV9 with TRBJ2-7; TRBD1 is a possible D gene (5 bases). Germline CDR1 is SGDLS and CDR2 is YYNGEE. Trimming removed 3 bases at V and 1 base at J, with 8 bases between. The CDR3 contains 13 residues. CDR3 loop: CASSEQESYEQYF. For the CDR3, the DNA is TGTGCCAGCAGCGAACAGGAATCCTACGAGCAGTACTTC. The variable domain in full, completed from reference TRBV9 and TRBJ2-7, reads DSGVTQTPKHLITATGQRVTLRCSPRSGDLSVYWYQQSLDQGLQFLIQYYNGEERAKGNILERFSAQQFPDLHSELNLSSLELGDSALYFCASSEQESYEQYFGPGTRLTVT.

This clone was found a few times. This chain uses TRBV24-1 with TRBJ2-5, with TRBD1 matching over 9 bases. CDR3 length equals 14 residues. The germline gives CDR1 KGHDR, CDR2 SFDVKD. V was clipped by 4 bases and J by 6 bases; unmatched bases: 5. The CDR3 sequence is CATSEGQGGKTQYF. CDR3 DNA: TGTGCCACCAGTGAGGGACAGGGAGGGAAGACCCAGTACTTC.

V is TRBV19 and J is TRBJ2-1, with TRBD2 matching over 8 bases. The CDR3 has 15 amino acids. The ends lost 4 bases at V and 6 bases at J; junction bases unmatched: 8. Germline CDR1 reads LNHDA; CDR2 reads SQIVND (reference sequence). The CDR3 nucleotides are TGTGCCAGTAGTAGTAGCGGGATCAAGGGCAATGAGCAGTTCTTC. This gives the protein CASSSSGIKGNEQFF.